The entry that follows covers one T cell receptor beta chain sequence. What it binds is not known. The V end was cut by 2 bases, the J end by 2 bases, with 11 bases between. The germline V gene encodes CDR1 MNHEY and CDR2 SMNVEV (reference sequence). The CDR3 is made up of 15 amino acids. The sample is drawn from a study of cytomegalovirus exposure and HLA in healthy donors. Study outcomes and limitations: A later analysis found TCR association rates differed by HLA locus, highest for DRB1 and lowest for HLA-C. Cytomegalovirus-associated TCR beta chains were listed, numbering 164.

The PCR employed 60 Vbeta primers together with 13 Jbeta primers. Repertoires were generated with immunoSEQ multiplex PCR, while TCRdb's copy carries only in-frame clones and drops some. The table counts approximately 40,000 clones; approximately 6% lies in the top ten. The material sequenced was PBMCs. This TCR derives from a human donor in good health. The chain has TRBV27 and TRBJ2-3; D not resolved. Here the CDR3 reads CASSLGPVATDTQYF. The CDR3 DNA reads TGTGCCAGCAGTTTAGGCCCAGTAGCCACAGATACGCAGTATTTT.